These 2 T cell receptor beta chains were sequenced from one sample in a study of T cell changes during pregnancy in multiple sclerosis (dated by TCRdb to about 2019). The protocol used for the library was the immunoSEQ multiplex PCR assay. Imported from immuneACCESS, the table was reduced by TCRdb to in-frame sequences with V and J called. These copies leave out some clones; in studies compared against another copy, an unresolved V gene accounts for under half, and the cause of the remainder is not known. Present in this sample are around 100,000 clones, roughly 90% of which were seen just once. Around 2.1% of the sample is taken by the ten largest. The sample was peripheral blood, taken after pregnancy. The receptors here all came from a female donor with multiple sclerosis, enrolled in a pregnancy study.

The chain carries TRBV11-2 and TRBJ2-1; D may be TRBD2 (6 bases). V lost 7 bases and J 1 base, leaving 14 bases between the germline ends. From germline, CDR1 is SGHAT and CDR2 FQNNGV. The length of the CDR3 is 15 residues. The CDR3 reads CASITTGVSYNEQFF. The DNA for the CDR3 is TGTGCCAGCATCACGACGGGGGTTTCCTACAATGAGCAGTTCTTC.

This clone turned up a few times. The chain recombines TRBV27 with TRBJ1-5, with TRBD1 identical over 7 bases. CDR3 length: 13 amino acids. Germline CDR1 and CDR2: MNHEY and SMNVEV (reference sequence). J gave up 0 bases and V 8 bases, and 1 base lay outside the gene matches. The CDR3 loop reads CASGDSSNQPQHF. DNA for the CDR3: TGTGCCAGCGGGGACAGTAGCAATCAGCCCCAGCATTTT.